The sequence of this T cell receptor (beta chain) was determined in a study of cytomegalovirus exposure and HLA in healthy donors. PCR was performed using 60 Vbeta and 13 Jbeta primers. Measured with immunoSEQ multiplex PCR; TCRdb has only the in-frame clones, and not every one. Of over 200,000 clones detected, more than 60% appear once; the ten largest clones hold around 2.8%. The CDR3 runs 15 residues. The V and J ends lost 5 bases and 1 base respectively, with 12 bases between them. The germline gives CDR1 MNHEY, CDR2 SVGAGI. The chain has TRBV6-5 and TRBJ2-1; D perhaps matches TRBD1 (6 bases). This receptor was obtained from an older woman in good health and CMV-seropositive. Sequencing input: PBMCs. The DNA of the CDR3 is TGTGCCAGCAGTGCCCAGACAGGTTCCTACAATGAGCAGTTCTTC. It encodes CASSAQTGSYNEQFF.